This entry describes one T cell receptor (beta chain). What it binds is unknown. Some clones are missing from TCRdb's copy, which holds only in-frame ones; the method was immunoSEQ multiplex PCR. This sample has around 6,900 clones; 95% to 98% occur once, and the top ten carry around 0.5%. The naive gate required viable CD3+CD4+ or CD3+CD8+ cells with CCR7+CD45RA+CD45RO-CD95-CD27+CD28+ phenotype. Germline V lookup: CDR1 SGHRS, CDR2 YFSETQ. V shed 2 bases, J shed 2 bases, and the junction held 4 bases outside the gene matches. This CDR3 spans 15 amino acids. The record originates from a study of T cells after posttransplantation cyclophosphamide. Study observations and caveats: Skin or GI-infiltrating T cells shared few TRB sequences with blood. Later blood repertoires were often dominated by clones from the donor CD8+ memory compartment.

This TCR was recovered from a woman younger than 45 in good health and a related stem cell transplant donor. What was sequenced was naive CD8+ T cells sorted from PBMCs. This chain connects TRBV5-1 to TRBJ1-3; 7 positions agree with TRBD1. In nucleotides, the CDR3 is TGCGCCAGCAGCTTCGGACAGGACCCTGGAAACACCATATATTTT. This encodes CASSFGQDPGNTIYF.